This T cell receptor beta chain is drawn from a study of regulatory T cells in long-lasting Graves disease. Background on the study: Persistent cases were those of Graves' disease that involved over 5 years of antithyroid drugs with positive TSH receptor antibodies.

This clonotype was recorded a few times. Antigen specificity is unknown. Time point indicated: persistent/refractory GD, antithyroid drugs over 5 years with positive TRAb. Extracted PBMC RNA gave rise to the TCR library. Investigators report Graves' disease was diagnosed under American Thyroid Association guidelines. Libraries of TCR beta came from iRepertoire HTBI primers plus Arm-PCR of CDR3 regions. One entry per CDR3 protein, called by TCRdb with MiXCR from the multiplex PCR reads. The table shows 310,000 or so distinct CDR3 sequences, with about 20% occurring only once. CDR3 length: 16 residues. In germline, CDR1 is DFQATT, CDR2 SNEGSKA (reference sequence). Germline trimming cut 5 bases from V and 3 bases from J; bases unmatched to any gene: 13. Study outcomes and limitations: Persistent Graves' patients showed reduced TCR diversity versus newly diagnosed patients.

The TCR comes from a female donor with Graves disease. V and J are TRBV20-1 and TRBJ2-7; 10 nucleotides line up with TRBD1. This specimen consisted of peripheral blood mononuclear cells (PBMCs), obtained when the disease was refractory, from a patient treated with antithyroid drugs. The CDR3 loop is CSAHPRGTGAGYEQYF. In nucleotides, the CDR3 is TGCAGTGCTCACCCCAGAGGGACAGGGGCAGGCTACGAGCAGTACTTC.